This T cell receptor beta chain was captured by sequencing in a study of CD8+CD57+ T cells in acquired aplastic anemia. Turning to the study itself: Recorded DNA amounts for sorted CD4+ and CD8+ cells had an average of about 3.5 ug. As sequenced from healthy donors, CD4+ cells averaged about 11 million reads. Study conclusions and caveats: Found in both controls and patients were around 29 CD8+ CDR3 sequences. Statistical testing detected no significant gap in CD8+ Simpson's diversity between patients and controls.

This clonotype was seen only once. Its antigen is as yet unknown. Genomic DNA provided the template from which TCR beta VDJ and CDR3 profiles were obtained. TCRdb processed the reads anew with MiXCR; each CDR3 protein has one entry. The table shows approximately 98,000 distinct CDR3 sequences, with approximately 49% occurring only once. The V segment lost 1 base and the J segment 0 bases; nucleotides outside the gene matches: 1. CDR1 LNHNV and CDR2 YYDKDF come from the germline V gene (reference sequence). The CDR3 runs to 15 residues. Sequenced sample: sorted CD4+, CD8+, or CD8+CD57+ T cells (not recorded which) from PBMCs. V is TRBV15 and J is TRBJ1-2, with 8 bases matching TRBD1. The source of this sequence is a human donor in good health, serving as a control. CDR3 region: CATSRAGGTNYGYTF. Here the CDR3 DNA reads TGTGCCACCAGCAGAGCAGGGGGCACTAACTATGGCTACACCTTC. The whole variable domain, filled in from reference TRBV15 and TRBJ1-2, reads DAMVIQNPRYQVTQFGKPVTLSCSQTLNHNVMYWYQQKSSQAPKLLFHYYDKDFNNEADTPDNFQSRRPNTSFCFLDIRSPGLGDTAMYLCATSRAGGTNYGYTFGSGTRLTVV.